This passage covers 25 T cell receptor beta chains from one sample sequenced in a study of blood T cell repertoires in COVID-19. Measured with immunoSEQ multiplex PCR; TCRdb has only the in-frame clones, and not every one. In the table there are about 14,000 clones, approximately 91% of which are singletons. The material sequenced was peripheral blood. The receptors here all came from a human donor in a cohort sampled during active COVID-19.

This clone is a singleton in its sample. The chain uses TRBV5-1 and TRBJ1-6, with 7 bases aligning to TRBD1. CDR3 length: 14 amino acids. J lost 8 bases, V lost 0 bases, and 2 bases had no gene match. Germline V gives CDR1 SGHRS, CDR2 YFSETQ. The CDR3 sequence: CASSLEGADSPLHF. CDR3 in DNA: TGCGCCAGCAGCTTGGAGGGGGCAGATTCACCCCTCCACTTT.

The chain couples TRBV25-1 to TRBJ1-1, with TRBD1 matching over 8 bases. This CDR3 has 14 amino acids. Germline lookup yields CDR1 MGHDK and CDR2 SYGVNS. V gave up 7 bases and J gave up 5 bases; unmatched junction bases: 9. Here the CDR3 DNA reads TGTGCCAGCACCCAGACAGGGGAGGGGACTGAAGCTTTCTTT. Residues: CASTQTGEGTEAFF.

For the CDR3, the DNA is TGTGCCAGCAGCTCGCTAGGGGGCGGCGACGAGCAGTACTTC. Protein product: CASSSLGGGDEQYF. The V gene is TRBV7-3, the J gene TRBJ2-7, with TRBD1 identical over 7 bases. The CDR3 has 14 amino acids. After removal of 4 bases from V and 5 bases from J, the junction contained 8 bases not matched to a gene. The germline V gene encodes CDR1 SGHTA and CDR2 FQGTGA.

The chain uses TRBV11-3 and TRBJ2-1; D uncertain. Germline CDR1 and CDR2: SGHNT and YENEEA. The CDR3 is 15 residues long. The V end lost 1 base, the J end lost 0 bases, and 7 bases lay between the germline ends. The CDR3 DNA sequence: TGTGCCAGCAGCTTAGGGGCCAGCTCCTACAATGAGCAGTTCTTC. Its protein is CASSLGASSYNEQFF.

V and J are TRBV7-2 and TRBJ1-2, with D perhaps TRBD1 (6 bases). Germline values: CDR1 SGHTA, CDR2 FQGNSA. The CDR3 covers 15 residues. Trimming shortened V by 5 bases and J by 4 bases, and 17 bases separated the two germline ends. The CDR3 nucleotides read TGTGCCAGCAGCCCGAACTGGGACACCACCTATGGCTACACCTTC. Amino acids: CASSPNWDTTYGYTF.

The DNA for the CDR3 is TGTGCCAGCAGCCCACATACTAGCGGGCTAAAGACCCAGTACTTC. Amino acids: CASSPHTSGLKTQYF. The V gene is TRBV7-9, the J gene TRBJ2-5; 9 bases match TRBD2. Trimming removed 5 bases from V and 6 bases from J; junction bases left unmatched: 10. This CDR3 comprises 15 residues. The germline CDR1 and CDR2 sequences are SEHNR and FQNEAQ (reference sequence).

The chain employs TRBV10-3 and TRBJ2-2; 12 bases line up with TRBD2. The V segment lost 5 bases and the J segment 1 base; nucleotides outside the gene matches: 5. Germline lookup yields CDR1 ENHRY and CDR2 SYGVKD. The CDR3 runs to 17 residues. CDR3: CAISLRLAGENTGELFF. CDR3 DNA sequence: TGTGCCATCAGTCTAAGACTAGCGGGGGAGAACACCGGGGAGCTGTTTTTT.

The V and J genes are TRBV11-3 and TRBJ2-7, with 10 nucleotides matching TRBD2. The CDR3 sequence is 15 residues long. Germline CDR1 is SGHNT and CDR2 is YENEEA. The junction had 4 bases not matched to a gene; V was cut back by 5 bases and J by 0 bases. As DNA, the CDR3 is TGTGCCAGCAGCGAAGCGGGGGGGTCCTCCTACGAGCAGTACTTC. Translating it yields CASSEAGGSSYEQYF.

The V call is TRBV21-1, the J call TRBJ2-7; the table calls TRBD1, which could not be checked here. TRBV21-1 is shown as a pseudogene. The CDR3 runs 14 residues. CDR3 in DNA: TGTGCCAGCAGCACCGGGACAGGGGGTCCCGAGCAGTACTTC. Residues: CASSTGTGGPEQYF.

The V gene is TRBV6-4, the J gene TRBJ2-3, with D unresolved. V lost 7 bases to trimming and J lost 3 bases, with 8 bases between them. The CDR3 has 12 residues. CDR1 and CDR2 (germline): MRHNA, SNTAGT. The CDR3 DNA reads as TGTGCCAGCAATAATAATACAGATACGCAGTATTTT. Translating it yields CASNNNTDTQYF.

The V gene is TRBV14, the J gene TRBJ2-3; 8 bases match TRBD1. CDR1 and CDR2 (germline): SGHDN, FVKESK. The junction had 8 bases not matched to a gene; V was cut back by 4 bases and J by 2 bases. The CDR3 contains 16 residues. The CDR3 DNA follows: TGTGCCAGCAGCCTTAGACAGGGGTTCCTCACAGATACGCAGTATTTT. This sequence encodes CASSLRQGFLTDTQYF.

CDR3 region: CASSPTKWTTGVNEQFF. The CDR3 DNA reads TGTGCCAGCTCACCGACAAAGTGGACCACAGGGGTAAATGAGCAGTTCTTC. J is TRBJ2-1 and V is TRBV18; 7 bases map to TRBD1. From germline, CDR1 is KGHSH and CDR2 LQKENI. Germline trimming cut 3 bases from V and 7 bases from J; bases unmatched to any gene: 15. There are 17 residues in the CDR3.

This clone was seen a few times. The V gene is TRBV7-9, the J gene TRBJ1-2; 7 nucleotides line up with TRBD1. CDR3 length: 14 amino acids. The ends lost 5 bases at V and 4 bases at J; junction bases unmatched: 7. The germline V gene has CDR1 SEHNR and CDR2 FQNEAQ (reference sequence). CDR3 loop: CASSVARGPYGYTF. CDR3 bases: TGTGCCAGCAGCGTCGCAAGGGGGCCCTATGGCTACACCTTC.

CDR3 nucleotide sequence: TGTGCCAGTACCCCCGGGGCTAGCGGAACAGATACGCAGTATTTT. Translation: CASTPGASGTDTQYF. This sequence joins TRBV19 and TRBJ2-3; 7 bases are shared with TRBD2. The CDR3 contains 15 residues. Germline assignment: CDR1 LNHDA and CDR2 SQIVND (reference sequence). J gave up 3 bases and V 7 bases, and 10 bases lay outside the gene matches.

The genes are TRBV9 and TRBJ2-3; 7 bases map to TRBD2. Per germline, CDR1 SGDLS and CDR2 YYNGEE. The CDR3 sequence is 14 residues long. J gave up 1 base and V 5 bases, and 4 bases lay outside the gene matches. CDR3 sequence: CASRPGLRTDTQYF. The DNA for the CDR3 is TGTGCCAGCAGGCCGGGACTACGCACAGATACGCAGTATTTT.

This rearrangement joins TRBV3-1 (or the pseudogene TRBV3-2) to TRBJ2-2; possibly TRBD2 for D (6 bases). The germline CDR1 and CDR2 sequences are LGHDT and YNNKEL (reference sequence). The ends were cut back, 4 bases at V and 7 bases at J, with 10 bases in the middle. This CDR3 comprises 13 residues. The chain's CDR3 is CASSPREDGELFF. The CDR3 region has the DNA TGTGCCAGCAGCCCAAGGGAGGACGGGGAGCTGTTTTTT.

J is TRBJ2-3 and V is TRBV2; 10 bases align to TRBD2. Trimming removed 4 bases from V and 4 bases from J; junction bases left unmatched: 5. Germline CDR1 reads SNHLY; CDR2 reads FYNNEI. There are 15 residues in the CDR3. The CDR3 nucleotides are TGTGCCAGCAGTGTGTTAGCGGGGGGTGCAGATACGCAGTATTTT. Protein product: CASSVLAGGADTQYF.

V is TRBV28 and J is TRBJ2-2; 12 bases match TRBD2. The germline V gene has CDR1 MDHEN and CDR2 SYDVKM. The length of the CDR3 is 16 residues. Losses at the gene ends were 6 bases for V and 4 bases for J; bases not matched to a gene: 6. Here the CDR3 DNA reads TGTGCCAGCAGGCGGACTAGCGGGACAGGCACCGGGGAGCTGTTTTTT. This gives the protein CASRRTSGTGTGELFF.

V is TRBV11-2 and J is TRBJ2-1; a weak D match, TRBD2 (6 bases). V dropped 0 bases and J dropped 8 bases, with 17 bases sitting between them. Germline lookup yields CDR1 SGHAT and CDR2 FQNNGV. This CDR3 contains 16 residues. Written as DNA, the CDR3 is TGTGCCAGCAGCTTAGAGGGCGGGACCAGGGCCGATGAGCAGTTCTTC. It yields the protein CASSLEGGTRADEQFF.

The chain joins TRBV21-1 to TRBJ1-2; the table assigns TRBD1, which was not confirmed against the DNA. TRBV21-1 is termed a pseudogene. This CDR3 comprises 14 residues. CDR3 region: CASSKARGLGGYTF. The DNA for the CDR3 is TGTGCCAGCAGCAAAGCAAGGGGCTTAGGGGGCTACACCTTC.

The CDR3 DNA reads TGCGCCAGCAGCCAGAAAGTGACTCCAACTAATGAAAAACTGTTTTTT. It is translated as CASSQKVTPTNEKLFF. This chain links TRBV4-3 with TRBJ1-4, with D unclear. CDR1 and CDR2 from the germline V gene are LGHNA and YSLEER. The CDR3 runs to 16 residues. Trimming shortened V by 3 bases and J by 0 bases, and 11 bases separated the two germline ends.

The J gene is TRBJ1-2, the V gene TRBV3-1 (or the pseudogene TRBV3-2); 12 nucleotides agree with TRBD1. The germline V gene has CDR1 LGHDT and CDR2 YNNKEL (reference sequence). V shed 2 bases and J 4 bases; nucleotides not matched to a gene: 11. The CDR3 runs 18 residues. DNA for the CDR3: TGTGCCAGCAGCCAATCCCCCGGGACAGGGGGCAAGGGCTATGGCTACACCTTC. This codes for CASSQSPGTGGKGYGYTF.

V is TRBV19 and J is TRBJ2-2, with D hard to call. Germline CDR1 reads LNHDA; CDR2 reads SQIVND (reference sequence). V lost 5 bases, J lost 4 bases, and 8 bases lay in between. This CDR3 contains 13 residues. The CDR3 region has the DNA TGTGCCAGTAGTCGTCCCAGCACCGGGGAGCTGTTTTTT. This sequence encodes CASSRPSTGELFF.

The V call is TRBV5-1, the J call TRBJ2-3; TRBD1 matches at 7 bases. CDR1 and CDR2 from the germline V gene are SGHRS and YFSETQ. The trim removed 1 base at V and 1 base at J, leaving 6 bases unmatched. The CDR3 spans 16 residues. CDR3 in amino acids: CASSLTTGFGTDTQYF. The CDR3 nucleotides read TGCGCCAGCAGCTTGACGACAGGGTTCGGCACAGATACGCAGTATTTT.

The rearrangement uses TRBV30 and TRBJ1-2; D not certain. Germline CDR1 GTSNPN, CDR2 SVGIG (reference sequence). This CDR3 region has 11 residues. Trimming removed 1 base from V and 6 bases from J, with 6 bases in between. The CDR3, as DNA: TGTGCCTGGAGTGCCGGGAATGGCTACACCTTC. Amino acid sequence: CAWSAGNGYTF.